These 22 T cell receptor beta chains originate from one sample sequenced in a study of T cells in Graves' hyperthyroidism and ophthalmopathy. RNA transcripts provided the source from which TCR beta CDR3 regions were amplified. HTBI primers were used for first-round RT-PCR of the TCR CDR3. TCRdb re-called the multiplex PCR reads with MiXCR, one entry per CDR3 protein. The sample shows 600,000 to 700,000 distinct CDR3 sequences, 45% of them seen only once. The specimen sequenced was peripheral blood or thyroid tissue (not recorded which). Receptors were obtained from an adult man with Graves' disease, either hyperthyroidism or ophthalmopathy (not recorded which).

Remarks on this clonotype: The junction departs from the called germline gene at one end, perhaps through a read error. The rearrangement links TRBV24-1 to TRBJ1-2, with 7 bases that match TRBD1. Germline loops: CDR1 KGHDR, CDR2 SFDVKD. This CDR3 is built from 15 residues. The CDR3 sequence is CASSDHRRGPVGYTF. In nucleotides, the CDR3 is TGTGCCAGCAGTGACCATCGGAGGGGGCCCGTTGGCTACACCTTC.

In this sample, this clonotype turned up a few times. This sequence joins TRBV7-2 and TRBJ2-5, with D perhaps TRBD1 or TRBD2 (5 bases each). V was pared by 1 base and J by 4 bases, with 10 bases between. This CDR3 has 14 amino acids. From germline, CDR1 is SGHTA and CDR2 FQGNSA. CDR3: CASSLVRGTETQYF. The CDR3 DNA reads TGTGCCAGCAGCTTAGTGAGGGGTACAGAGACCCAGTACTTC.

The gene calls are TRBV19 and TRBJ2-6; 10 bases match TRBD1. CDR1 is LNHDA and CDR2 is SQIVND in the germline V gene (reference sequence). Trimming at V came to 3 bases and at J to 0 bases, leaving 5 bases not matched to a gene. This CDR3 comprises 18 residues. CDR3 coding DNA: TGTGCCAGTAGTATGTCGGGACAGGGGTCCTCTGGGGCCAACGTCCTGACTTTC. It yields the protein CASSMSGQGSSGANVLTF.

V and J are TRBV11-1 and TRBJ2-7, with D unresolved. V lost 3 bases and J 5 bases, leaving 14 bases between the germline ends. The CDR3 has 14 amino acids. The germline CDR1 and CDR2 sequences are SGHAT and FQDESV (reference sequence). CDR3 bases: TGTGCCAGCAGCTTGCAAGATGCGTCCCACGAGCAGTACTTC. Its protein is CASSLQDASHEQYF.

Details on this clonotype: As the CDR3 is not closed by the conserved phenylalanine or tryptophan, this likely results from a read error. It is unclear where the CDR3 begins or ends on the DNA, so no DNA is shown, and the CDR3 is as TCRdb lists it. The chain combines TRBV2 with TRBJ1-4; the DNA was not compared with TRBD1, the D call given in the table. The CDR3 length is 10 residues, termini included. The germline gives CDR1 SNHLY, CDR2 FYNNEI. The chain's CDR3 is CASSFLGTNY.

Remarks on this clonotype: The junction does not match germline at one end; this may be a read error. The V gene is TRBV20-1, the J gene TRBJ1-5; 8 nucleotides align to TRBD1. This CDR3 comprises 14 residues. CDR1 and CDR2 (germline): DFQATT, SNEGSKA (reference sequence). CDR3: CSAAGQGHNEPQHF. The CDR3 region has the DNA TGCAGTGCCGCCGGACAGGGTCACAATGAGCCCCAGCATTTT.

Details on this clonotype: Since a much larger clone is just one base distant, this may be a read error. CDR3 sequence: CASSLTGQGLHEQYF. The CDR3 region has the DNA TGCGCCAGCAGCCTGACGGGACAGGGGCTCCACGAGCAGTACTTC. J is TRBJ2-7 and V is TRBV4-1; the match to TRBD1 covers 10 bases. Unmatched junction bases numbered 8, after V lost 4 bases and J lost 5 bases. Germline CDR1 and CDR2: MGHRA and YSYEKL. The CDR3 totals 15 residues.

This clonotype has ten or more counts. The rearrangement uses TRBV29-1 and TRBJ1-1; 7 nucleotides agree with TRBD1. CDR3 length: 13 amino acids. V shed 7 bases, J shed 4 bases, and the junction held 9 bases outside the gene matches. Germline V CDR1 and CDR2: SQVTM, ANQGSEA. The CDR3 nucleotides are TGCAGCGCTAGGCACAGGGGTGGCACTGAAGCTTTCTTT. Encoded protein: CSARHRGGTEAFF.

This clonotype was counted many times. The rearrangement joins TRBV12-3 or TRBV12-4 to TRBJ1-2; D gene ambiguous. Trimming shortened V by 6 bases and J by 4 bases, and 9 bases separated the two germline ends. The CDR3 has 12 amino acids. The DNA for the CDR3 is TGTGCCAGCAGCTCCGACGGCTATGGCTACACCTTC. Translation: CASSSDGYGYTF.

The chain joins TRBV7-2 to TRBJ1-6; 11 bases fit TRBD1. CDR1 and CDR2 from the germline V gene are SGHTA and FQGNSA. Germline trimming cut 1 base from V and 10 bases from J; bases unmatched to any gene: 6. This CDR3 contains 16 residues. The DNA of the CDR3 is TGTGCCAGCAGCTTAGAGGTGGGACAGGGGGTGTCACCCCTCCACTTT. Protein sequence: CASSLEVGQGVSPLHF.

The V gene is TRBV4-1, the J gene TRBJ1-1, with TRBD1 matching over 8 bases. The CDR3 length is 17 residues. Germline CDR1 is MGHRA and CDR2 is YSYEKL. V shed 0 bases, J shed 0 bases, and the junction held 6 bases outside the gene matches. The CDR3 protein is CASSQDPTGDLNTEAFF. The CDR3 coding sequence is TGCGCCAGCAGCCAAGATCCGACAGGGGACCTGAACACTGAAGCTTTCTTT.

In the case of this clonotype: A much larger clone lies a single base off, so this may be a read error. Given the absence of the conserved phenylalanine or tryptophan at the CDR3 end, a read error is likely. The chain joins TRBV20-1 to TRBJ1-2, with D unresolved. The V gene's germline CDR1 is DFQATT and CDR2 SNEGSKA (reference sequence). Trimming pared 6 bases from V and 7 bases from J, leaving 9 bases between. The CDR3 extends over 10 amino acids. The CDR3 here is CSAPFFGYTL. In DNA, the CDR3 is TGCAGTGCCCCTTTCTTTGGCTACACCCTC.

This clonotype was counted once. The gene calls are TRBV7-9 and TRBJ1-2; maybe TRBD1 (5 bases). The germline V gene has CDR1 SEHNR and CDR2 FQNEAQ (reference sequence). Trimming pared 5 bases from V and 1 base from J, leaving 14 bases between. The CDR3 runs 15 residues. The CDR3, as DNA: TGTGCCAGCAGCGGGCAGAGGACAATTAACTATGGCTACACCTTC. Translation: CASSGQRTINYGYTF.

Notes on this clonotype: A read error may be the cause here, since a much bigger clone is one base away. The chain employs TRBV15 and TRBJ2-5; a weak D match, TRBD2 (5 bases). The CDR3 spans 17 residues. Trimming stripped 5 bases from V and 1 base from J, with 20 bases between. Germline V gene sequence: CDR1 LNHNV, CDR2 YYDKDF (reference sequence). CDR3 DNA sequence: TGTGCCACCAGCGGGGATGAAGCTGGAGGCTTCCAAGAGACCCAGTACTTC. Translation gives CATSGDEAGGFQETQYF.

The rearrangement joins TRBV12-3 or TRBV12-4 to TRBJ1-5; 7 nucleotides line up with TRBD1. This CDR3 is 14 amino acids long. The ends lost 0 bases at V and 9 bases at J; junction bases unmatched: 5. The DNA of the CDR3 is TGTGCCAGCAGTTTAGCAGGGGGCAGTGGGCCCCAGCATTTT. This sequence encodes CASSLAGGSGPQHF.

This clonotype is a singleton in its sample. V gene TRBV10-3 combines with J gene TRBJ1-6; TRBD1 is a possible D gene (5 bases). CDR1 is ENHRY and CDR2 is SYGVKD in the germline V gene. The length of the CDR3 is 13 residues. The CDR3 bases are TGTGCTAGGGGACTGTCGATCGGTTCACCCCTCCACTTT. The encoded protein is CARGLSIGSPLHF.

This sequence joins TRBV7-3 and TRBJ1-2; D unclear. Germline lookup yields CDR1 SGHTA and CDR2 FQGTGA. With 0 bases removed from V and 6 bases from J, the gap between germline ends came to 8 bases. This CDR3 is built from 13 residues. CDR3 bases: TGTGCCAGCAGCTTAACAGGGTCGAATGGCTACACCTTC. Amino acid sequence: CASSLTGSNGYTF.

The V gene is TRBV7-8, the J gene TRBJ1-1, with 9 positions matching TRBD1. CDR3 length: 14 residues. Germline V gene lookup returns CDR1 SGHVS and CDR2 FQNEAQ. V lost 5 bases and J lost 4; bases outside the gene matches: 5. DNA of the CDR3: TGTGCCAGCAGCCGTGACAGGGGGGTCACTGAAGCTTTCTTT. As protein: CASSRDRGVTEAFF.

This clonotype occurred many times. V usage is TRBV19 and J usage is TRBJ1-6; TRBD1 agrees at 9 bases. The CDR3 runs to 15 residues. With 2 bases clipped from V and 7 bases from J, the junction kept 3 bases outside the gene matches. Germline CDR1 is LNHDA and CDR2 is SQIVND (reference sequence). The CDR3 sequence is CASSINGQGNSPLHF. For the CDR3, the DNA is TGTGCCAGTAGTATAAATGGACAGGGGAATTCACCCCTCCACTTT.

Many counts were recorded for this clonotype. The chain carries TRBV25-1 and TRBJ1-3; D not resolved. Germline CDR1 and CDR2: MGHDK and SYGVNS. Between the trimmed V and J ends, which lost 3 bases and 4 bases, there was a span of 13 bases. This CDR3 spans 15 amino acids. CDR3 region: CASSDQKGSGNTIYF. The CDR3 nucleotides are TGTGCCAGCAGTGACCAAAAGGGTTCGGGAAACACCATATATTTT. Using reference TRBV25-1 and TRBJ1-3 for the parts outside the CDR3, the full variable domain is EADIYQTPRYLVIGTGKKITLECSQTMGHDKMYWYQQDPGMELHLIHYSYGVNSTEKGDLSSESTVSRIRTEHFPLTLESARPSHTSQYLCASSDQKGSGNTIYFGEGSWLTVV.

Regarding this clonotype: A junction end diverges from the germline sequence, so it may reflect a read error. The chain recombines TRBV6-1 with TRBJ1-1; D possibly corresponds to TRBD1 (5 bases). From germline, CDR1 is MNHNS and CDR2 SASEGT. There are 14 residues in the CDR3. CDR3 nucleotide sequence: TGTGCCAGCAGTGCTATGGGGGTGGTCACTGAAGCTCTCTTT. It yields the protein CASSAMGVVTEALF.

This clonotype appeared a few times. This CDR3 is CSARVPRGAGETQYF. CDR3 sequence (DNA): TGCAGTGCTAGAGTCCCCCGGGGGGCGGGAGAGACCCAGTACTTC. V and J are TRBV20-1 and TRBJ2-5; D possibly corresponds to TRBD2 (7 bases). V lost 1 base and J lost 4, with 16 bases in between. The CDR3 covers 15 residues. From germline, CDR1 is DFQATT and CDR2 SNEGSKA (reference sequence).